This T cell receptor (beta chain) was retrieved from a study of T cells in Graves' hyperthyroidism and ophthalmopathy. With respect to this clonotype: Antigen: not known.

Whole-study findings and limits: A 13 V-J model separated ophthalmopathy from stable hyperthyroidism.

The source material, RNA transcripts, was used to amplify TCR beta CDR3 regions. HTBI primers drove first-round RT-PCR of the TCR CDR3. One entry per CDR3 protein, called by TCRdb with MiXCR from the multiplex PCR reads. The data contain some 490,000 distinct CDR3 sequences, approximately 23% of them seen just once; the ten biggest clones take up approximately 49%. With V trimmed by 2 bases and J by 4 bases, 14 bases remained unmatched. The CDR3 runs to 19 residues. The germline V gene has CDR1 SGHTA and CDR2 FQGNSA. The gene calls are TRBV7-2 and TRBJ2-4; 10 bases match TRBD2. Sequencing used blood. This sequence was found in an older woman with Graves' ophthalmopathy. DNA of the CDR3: TGTGCCAGCAGCTTATCCCTAGCGGGAGTGGGGCAGGAGAAAAACATTCAGTACTTC. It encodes CASSLSLAGVGQEKNIQYF. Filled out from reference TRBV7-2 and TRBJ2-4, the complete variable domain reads GAGVSQSPSNKVTEKGKDVELRCDPISGHTALYWYRQSLGQGLEFLIYFQGNSAPDKSGLPSDRFSAERTGGSVSTLTIQRTQQEDSAVYLCASSLSLAGVGQEKNIQYFGAGTRLSVL.